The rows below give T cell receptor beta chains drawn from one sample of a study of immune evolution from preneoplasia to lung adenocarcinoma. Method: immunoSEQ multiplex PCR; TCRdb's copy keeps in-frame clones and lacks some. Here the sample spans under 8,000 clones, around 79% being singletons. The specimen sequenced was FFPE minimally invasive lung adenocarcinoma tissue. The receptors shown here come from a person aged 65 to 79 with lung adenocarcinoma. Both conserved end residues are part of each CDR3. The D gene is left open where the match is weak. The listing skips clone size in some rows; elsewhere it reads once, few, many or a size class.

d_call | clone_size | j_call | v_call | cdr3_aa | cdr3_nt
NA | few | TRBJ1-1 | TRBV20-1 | CSARDPNEAFF | TGCAGTGCTAGAGATCCTAACGAAGCTTTCTTT
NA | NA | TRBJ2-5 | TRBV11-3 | CASSFGTAQETQYF | TGTGCCAGCAGCTTTGGGACTGCCCAAGAGACCCAGTACTTC
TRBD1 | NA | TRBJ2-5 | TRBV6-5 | CASRGQGAWETQYF | TGTGCCAGCAGAGGACAGGGGGCTTGGGAGACCCAGTACTTC
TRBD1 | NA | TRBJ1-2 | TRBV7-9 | CASSSGTGGAGSPHYGYTF | TGTGCCAGCAGCTCTGGAACAGGGGGCGCGGGGTCCCCACACTATGGCTACACCTTC
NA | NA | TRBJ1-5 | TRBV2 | CASRVFGSNQPQHF | TGTGCCAGCAGGGTCTTCGGGAGCAATCAGCCCCAGCATTTT
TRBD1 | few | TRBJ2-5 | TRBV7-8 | CASSLRVGTGLETQYF | TGTGCCAGCAGCTTGCGTGTCGGGACAGGGCTAGAGACCCAGTACTTC
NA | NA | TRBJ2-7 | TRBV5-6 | CASSLSSYEQYF | TGTGCCAGCAGCTTGAGCTCCTACGAGCAGTACTTC
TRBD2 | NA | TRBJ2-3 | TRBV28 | CASSSAGGSTDTQYF | TGTGCCAGCAGTTCAGCGGGGGGGAGCACAGATACGCAGTATTTT
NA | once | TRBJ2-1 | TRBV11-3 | CASSLRQGSNNEQFF | TGTGCCAGCAGCTTACGGCAGGGGAGCAACAATGAGCAGTTCTTC
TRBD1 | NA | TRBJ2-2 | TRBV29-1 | CSASGQGKTGELFF | TGCAGCGCTTCGGGACAGGGGAAGACCGGGGAGCTGTTTTTT
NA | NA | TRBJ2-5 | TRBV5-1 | CASSSVGGGLYETQYF | TGCGCCAGCAGCTCCGTCGGCGGGGGCCTTTATGAGACCCAGTACTTC
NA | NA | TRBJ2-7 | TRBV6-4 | CASSDSIQGYSYEQYF | TGTGCCAGCAGTGACTCGATCCAGGGGTACTCCTACGAGCAGTACTTC
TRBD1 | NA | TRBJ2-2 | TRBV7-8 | CASSLGPGGAGTGELFF | TGTGCCAGCAGCTTAGGACCAGGGGGCGCGGGCACCGGGGAGCTGTTTTTT
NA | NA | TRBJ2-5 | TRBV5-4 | CASSLRTGSGGLETQYF | TGTGCCAGCAGCTTAAGGACAGGGTCGGGAGGCTTAGAGACCCAGTACTTC
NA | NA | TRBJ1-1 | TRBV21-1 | CASSKEQGGAEAFF | TGTGCCAGCAGCAAAGAGCAGGGAGGCGCTGAAGCTTTCTTT
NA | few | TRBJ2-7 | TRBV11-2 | CASSFRQLNEQYF | TGTGCCAGCAGCTTTCGACAGCTAAACGAGCAGTACTTC
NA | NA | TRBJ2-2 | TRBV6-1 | CASSEQGRILTGELFF | TGTGCCAGCAGTGAACAGGGACGGATTTTGACCGGGGAGCTGTTTTTT
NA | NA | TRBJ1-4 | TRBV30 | CAWSAAWTANNEKLFF | TGTGCCTGGAGTGCCGCATGGACAGCAAACAATGAAAAACTGTTTTTT
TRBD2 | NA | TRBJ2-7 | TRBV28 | CASAPPGTSLYEQYF | TGTGCCAGCGCTCCTCCAGGGACTAGCCTCTACGAGCAGTACTTC
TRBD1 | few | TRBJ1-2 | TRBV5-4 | CASSATGAAYGYTF | TGTGCCAGCAGCGCGACAGGGGCCGCCTATGGCTACACCTTC
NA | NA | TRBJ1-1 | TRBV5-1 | CASRADGSGEAFF | TGCGCCAGCAGAGCGGACGGTTCAGGAGAAGCTTTCTTT
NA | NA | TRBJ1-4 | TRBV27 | CASSPTDGNEKLFF | TGTGCCAGCAGTCCTACCGACGGTAATGAAAAACTGTTTTTT
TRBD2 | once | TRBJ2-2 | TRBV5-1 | CASSLRVQGGRVSGELFF | TGCGCCAGCAGCTTGAGGGTCCAGGGCGGGAGAGTGTCCGGGGAGCTGTTTTTT
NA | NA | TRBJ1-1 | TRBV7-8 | CASSLGWAAGTEAFF | TGTGCCAGCAGCTTAGGATGGGCCGCAGGGACTGAAGCTTTCTTT
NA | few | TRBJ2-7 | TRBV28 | CASKREPYEQYF | TGTGCCAGCAAACGGGAACCCTACGAGCAGTACTTC
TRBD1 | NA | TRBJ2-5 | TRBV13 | CASRLDRGDSQYF | TGTGCCAGCAGACTTGACAGGGGAGACTCCCAGTACTTC
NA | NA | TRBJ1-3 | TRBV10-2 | CASSATTGNTIYF | TGCGCCAGCAGTGCCACAACGGGAAACACCATATATTTT
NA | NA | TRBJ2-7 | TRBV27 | CASSPSRGPYEQYF | TGTGCCAGCAGTCCCTCTCGCGGACCCTACGAGCAGTACTTC
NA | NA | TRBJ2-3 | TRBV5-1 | CASSLRGDTQYF | TGCGCCAGCAGCTTGAGGGGGGATACGCAGTATTTT
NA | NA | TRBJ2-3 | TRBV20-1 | CSARSTDTQYF | TGCAGTGCACGTAGCACAGATACGCAGTATTTT
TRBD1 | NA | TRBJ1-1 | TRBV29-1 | CSVQTGANTEAFF | TGCAGCGTTCAGACAGGGGCGAACACTGAAGCTTTCTTT
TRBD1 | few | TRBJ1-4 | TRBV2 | CASGRDRATEKLFF | TGTGCCAGCGGGAGGGACAGGGCTACTGAAAAACTGTTTTTT
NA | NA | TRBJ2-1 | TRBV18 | CASSPYSHGMSEQFF | TGTGCCAGCTCACCTTACAGTCACGGTATGTCCGAGCAGTTCTTC
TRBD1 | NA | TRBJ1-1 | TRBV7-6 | CASSFDRGPGTEAFF | TGTGCCAGCAGCTTCGACAGGGGTCCGGGAACTGAAGCTTTCTTT
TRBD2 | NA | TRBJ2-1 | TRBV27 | CASSLLAGVLHEQFF | TGTGCCAGCAGTTTATTGGCGGGAGTGTTGCATGAGCAGTTCTTC
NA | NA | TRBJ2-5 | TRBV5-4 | CASSWYSGNAETQYF | TGTGCCAGCAGCTGGTACTCAGGGAACGCGGAGACCCAGTACTTC
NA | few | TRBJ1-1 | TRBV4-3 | CASSQDAGLTEAFF | TGCGCCAGCAGCCAAGATGCAGGGCTAACTGAAGCTTTCTTT
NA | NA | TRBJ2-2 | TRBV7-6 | CASSLNPSGATGELFF | TGTGCCAGCAGCTTAAACCCCTCAGGGGCCACCGGGGAGCTGTTTTTT
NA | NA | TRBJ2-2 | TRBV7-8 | CASPKEGANTGELFF | TGTGCCAGCCCCAAAGAGGGGGCGAACACCGGGGAGCTGTTTTTT
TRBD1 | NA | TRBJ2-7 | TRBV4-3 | CASSQQTGEPYEQYF | TGCGCCAGCAGCCAACAGACAGGGGAACCCTACGAGCAGTACTTC
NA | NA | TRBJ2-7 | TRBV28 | CASSWGVGRDGYEQYF | TGTGCCAGCAGCTGGGGGGTTGGGCGGGACGGGTACGAGCAGTACTTC
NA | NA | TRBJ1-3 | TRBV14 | CASSQGRADTIYF | TGTGCCAGCAGCCAAGGCAGGGCGGACACCATATATTTT
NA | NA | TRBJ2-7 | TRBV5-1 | CASSFPGDSYEQYF | TGCGCCAGCAGCTTCCCGGGGGACTCCTACGAGCAGTACTTC
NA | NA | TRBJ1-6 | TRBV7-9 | CASSLASGADNSPLHF | TGTGCCAGCAGCTTAGCGTCCGGGGCCGATAATTCACCCCTCCACTTT
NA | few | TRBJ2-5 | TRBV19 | CASSTGGSGETQYF | TGTGCCAGTAGTACCGGTGGGTCGGGGGAGACCCAGTACTTC
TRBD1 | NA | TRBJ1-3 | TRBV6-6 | CASRTGGDSGNTIYF | TGTGCCAGCCGTACAGGGGGCGACTCTGGAAACACCATATATTTT
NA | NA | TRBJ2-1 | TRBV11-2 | CASSLVMISYNEQFF | TGTGCCAGCAGCTTAGTAATGATCTCCTACAATGAGCAGTTCTTC
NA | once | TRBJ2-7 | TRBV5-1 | CASSMTLNYEQYF | TGCGCCAGCAGCATGACACTAAACTACGAGCAGTACTTC
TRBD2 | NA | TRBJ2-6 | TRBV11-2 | CASSQNPGGLSGANVLTF | TGTGCCAGCAGCCAAAACCCGGGGGGGCTCTCTGGGGCCAACGTCCTGACTTTC
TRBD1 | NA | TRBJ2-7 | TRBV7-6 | CASSLAWGDRVYYEQYF | TGTGCCAGCAGCTTAGCGTGGGGCGACAGGGTGTACTACGAGCAGTACTTC
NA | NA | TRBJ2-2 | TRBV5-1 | CASSRDLTGELFF | TGCGCCAGCAGCAGGGACCTAACCGGGGAGCTGTTTTTT
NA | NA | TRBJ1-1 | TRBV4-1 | CASSQLKQGGMNTEAFF | TGCGCCAGCAGCCAATTAAAACAGGGAGGGATGAACACTGAAGCTTTCTTT
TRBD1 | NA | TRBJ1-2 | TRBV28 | CASSSGQARGYTF | TGTGCCAGCAGTTCGGGACAGGCGCGCGGCTACACCTTC
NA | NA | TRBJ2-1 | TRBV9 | CASSAEGGYYNEQFF | TGTGCCAGCAGCGCGGAAGGGGGGTACTACAATGAGCAGTTCTTC
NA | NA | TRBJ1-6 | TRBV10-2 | CASSESTPGPGSPLHF | TGCGCCAGCAGTGAGTCGACGCCGGGCCCCGGTTCACCCCTCCACTTT